Shown below are 24 T cell receptor beta chains from a single sample sequenced in a study of blood T cell repertoires in COVID-19. Only in-frame clones appear in the TCRdb table, and some are missing; sequencing was by immunoSEQ multiplex PCR. This table has under 200,000 clones, roughly 85% appearing once. The sample consisted of peripheral blood. All receptors come from a woman older than 75 with acute or convalescent COVID-19.

The chain joins TRBV28 to TRBJ2-7; D not resolved. The CDR3 has 12 amino acids. V was trimmed by 7 bases and J by 3 bases, leaving 10 bases between them. Germline V gene data show CDR1 as MDHEN and CDR2 as SYDVKM. CDR3 sequence: CASKNRYYEQYF. CDR3 nucleotides: TGTGCCAGCAAGAACCGCTACTACGAGCAGTACTTC.

This rearrangement joins TRBV27 to TRBJ2-2; D is possibly TRBD2 (6 bases). Trimming shortened V by 8 bases and J by 1 base, and 20 bases separated the two germline ends. There are 17 residues in the CDR3. CDR1 is MNHEY, CDR2 SMNVEV, per germline (reference sequence). The CDR3 loop is CASFLFGIAENTGELFF. Here the CDR3 DNA reads TGTGCCAGCTTCCTTTTCGGGATAGCGGAGAACACCGGGGAGCTGTTTTTT.

This CDR3 is CASSPQVNEQFF. CDR3 bases: TGTGCCAGCAGTCCACAAGTCAATGAGCAGTTCTTC. The V gene is TRBV6-2 or TRBV6-3, the J gene TRBJ2-1; D gene ambiguous. Between the trimmed V and J ends, which lost 5 bases and 6 bases, there was a span of 8 bases. This CDR3 has 12 residues. CDR1 is MNHEY, CDR2 SVGEGT, per germline.

The CDR3 DNA follows: TGTGCCACCAGCAGGGGGGACAGGGACAATGAAAAACTGTTTTTT. Protein: CATSRGDRDNEKLFF. The chain has TRBV15 and TRBJ1-4; 9 bases map to TRBD1. This CDR3 is 15 amino acids long. With V trimmed by 3 bases and J by 5 bases, 4 bases remained unmatched. Germline CDR1 and CDR2: LNHNV and YYDKDF (reference sequence).

CDR3 nucleotides: TGTGCCTGGAGTAGGGAGGGGAGACAGCCCCAGCATTTT. Its translation is CAWSREGRQPQHF. The J gene is TRBJ1-5, the V gene TRBV30, with a weak D call TRBD1 (5 bases). The ends were cut back, 2 bases at V and 7 bases at J, with 12 bases in the middle. The CDR3 has 13 amino acids. Germline values: CDR1 GTSNPN, CDR2 SVGIG (reference sequence). Drawing the rest from reference TRBV30 and TRBJ1-5, the complete variable domain is SQTIHQWPATLVQPVGSPLSLECTVEGTSNPNLYWYRQAAGRGLQLLFYSVGIGQISSEVPQNLSASRPQDRQFILSSKKLLLSDSGFYLCAWSREGRQPQHFGDGTRLSIL.

The chain combines TRBV6-5 with TRBJ1-4; D is perhaps TRBD1 (6 bases). The V gene's germline CDR1 is MNHEY and CDR2 SVGAGI. CDR3 size: 15 residues. V gave up 7 bases and J gave up 6 bases, with 18 bases separating them. The CDR3: CASTRFVGGDEKLFF. In nucleotides, the CDR3 is TGTGCCAGCACCCGGTTTGTAGGGGGTGATGAAAAACTGTTTTTT.

The chain combines TRBV6-2 or TRBV6-3 with TRBJ2-7; TRBD2 is a possible D gene (6 bases). Germline assignment: CDR1 MNHEY and CDR2 SVGEGT. This CDR3 has 15 residues. Trimming took 0 bases from V and 4 from J, leaving 13 bases between them. DNA for the CDR3: TGTGCCAGCAGTTACTCAGGGAGGATCGCATACGAGCAGTACTTC. This translates into CASSYSGRIAYEQYF.

This chain uses TRBV28 with TRBJ2-7, with 11 bases lining up with TRBD1. In germline, CDR1 is MDHEN, CDR2 SYDVKM. The CDR3 sequence is 15 residues long. The V segment lost 5 bases and the J segment 3 bases; nucleotides outside the gene matches: 6. The CDR3 region is CASSTPGTGGYEQYF. CDR3 bases: TGTGCCAGCAGTACGCCCGGGACAGGGGGCTACGAGCAGTACTTC.

This clone was seen a few times. This rearrangement joins TRBV5-1 to TRBJ1-6, with TRBD1 as a possible D gene (6 bases). Deletions cut 5 bases from V and 0 bases from J, with 12 bases between. The CDR3 is made up of 16 amino acids. The germline CDR1 and CDR2 sequences are SGHRS and YFSETQ. The CDR3 sequence: CASRPGQLSYNSPLHF. The CDR3 DNA sequence: TGCGCCAGCAGACCCGGACAGCTCTCCTATAATTCACCCCTCCACTTT.

Notes on this clone: One junction end disagrees with the germline gene, perhaps due to a read error. The rearrangement joins TRBV7-7 to TRBJ2-1; 14 nucleotides line up with TRBD2. CDR1 SSHAT and CDR2 FNYEAQ come from the germline V gene (reference sequence). The CDR3 loop spans 17 amino acids. The CDR3 loop is CASSLEAGLAGEKEQFF. CDR3 sequence (DNA): TGTGCTAGCAGCTTAGAGGCGGGACTAGCGGGAGAAAAGGAGCAGTTCTTC.

The count of this clone is one. V is TRBV2 and J is TRBJ2-7; D may be TRBD2 (5 bases). This CDR3 spans 14 amino acids. Germline V gene sequence: CDR1 SNHLY, CDR2 FYNNEI. The V and J ends lost 10 bases and 1 base respectively, with 17 bases between them. CDR3 region: CATARGVISYEQYF. The CDR3 coding sequence is TGTGCCACAGCACGGGGAGTTATTTCCTACGAGCAGTACTTC.

The V call is TRBV28, the J call TRBJ1-6; TRBD1 is a possible D gene (5 bases). The V and J ends lost 3 bases and 1 base respectively, with 13 bases between them. The CDR3 has 17 amino acids. CDR1 is MDHEN, CDR2 SYDVKM, per germline. The CDR3 coding sequence is TGTGCCAGCAGTTTCGAAGGGGTTAAGTCCTATAATTCACCCCTCCACTTT. It yields the protein CASSFEGVKSYNSPLHF.

The V gene is TRBV7-6, the J gene TRBJ2-7; 9 bases are a match to TRBD2. V shed 1 base, J shed 3 bases, and the junction held 10 bases outside the gene matches. Germline assignment: CDR1 SGHVS and CDR2 FNYEAQ. The CDR3 loop spans 17 amino acids. CDR3 in DNA: TGTGCCAGCAGCTTAGGATCTGGGGCGGGAGGGCGCTACGAGCAGTACTTC. Translation: CASSLGSGAGGRYEQYF.

The chain uses TRBV5-1 and TRBJ2-5, with 10 bases that match TRBD1. From germline, CDR1 is SGHRS and CDR2 YFSETQ. The CDR3 has 15 residues. V shed 4 bases and J 9 bases; nucleotides not matched to a gene: 12. The CDR3, as DNA: TGCGCCAGCAGCGAGCCGGGACAGGGGAGGGATGCCCAGTACTTC. Its protein is CASSEPGQGRDAQYF.

V and J are TRBV19 and TRBJ2-1; D remains ambiguous. The germline V gene encodes CDR1 LNHDA and CDR2 SQIVND (reference sequence). V was shortened by 8 bases and J by 4 bases, with 9 bases between the two germline ends. This CDR3 spans 12 amino acids. The DNA of the CDR3 is TGTGCCAGTTCCGACAAATACAATGAGCAGTTCTTC. This codes for CASSDKYNEQFF.

The chain recombines TRBV7-2 with TRBJ1-4, with TRBD1 as a possible D gene (6 bases). Trimming removed 5 bases from V and 11 bases from J, with 18 bases in between. Germline CDR1 SGHTA, CDR2 FQGNSA. The length of the CDR3 is 14 residues. The CDR3 is CASSPYSRDTKLFF. The CDR3 region has the DNA TGTGCCAGCAGCCCATATAGCCGGGACACTAAACTGTTTTTT.

V usage is TRBV5-1 and J usage is TRBJ1-4, with D unresolved. Germline values: CDR1 SGHRS, CDR2 YFSETQ. CDR3 size: 13 residues. Trimming removed 6 bases from V and 1 base from J, with 7 bases in between. The CDR3 is CASTRGTNEKLFF. The CDR3 DNA follows: TGCGCCAGCACCCGGGGAACTAATGAAAAACTGTTTTTT.

The chain has TRBV4-3 and TRBJ2-7; maybe TRBD2 (6 bases). Germline V gives CDR1 LGHNA, CDR2 YSLEER. CDR3 size: 21 residues. Trimming left V 0 bases short and J 0 bases short, with 27 bases between. Written as DNA, the CDR3 is TGCGCCAGCAGCCAAGATTTGGGGACTTCCCCATTTTCACTGATCTCCTACGAGCAGTACTTC. Amino acids: CASSQDLGTSPFSLISYEQYF.

The chain employs TRBV7-2 and TRBJ2-5; a possible D gene is TRBD1 (5 bases). There are 14 residues in the CDR3. Germline V gives CDR1 SGHTA, CDR2 FQGNSA. Trimming cost V 5 bases and J 7 bases, with 17 bases left between them. The CDR3 nucleotides are TGTGCCAGCAGCGACAGTGGGTCTTCGGGGACCCAGTACTTC. Amino acid sequence: CASSDSGSSGTQYF.

The count of this clone is one. V gene TRBV2 combines with J gene TRBJ2-7; the D gene is possibly TRBD1 (5 bases). The germline V gene encodes CDR1 SNHLY and CDR2 FYNNEI. The CDR3 loop spans 14 amino acids. V lost 2 bases and J lost 0, with 8 bases in between. CDR3 in amino acids: CASSEQGSSYEQYF. The CDR3 nucleotides are TGTGCCAGCAGTGAACAGGGTAGCTCCTACGAGCAGTACTTC.

J is TRBJ2-7 and V is TRBV18; 15 bases line up with TRBD2. V lost 3 bases to trimming and J lost 6 bases; unmatched junction nucleotides: 3. The germline V gene encodes CDR1 KGHSH and CDR2 LQKENI. The CDR3 sequence is 15 residues long. The CDR3 DNA reads as TGTGCCAGCTCACCGCCGGGACTAGCGGGAGGCGAGCAGTACTTC. This sequence encodes CASSPPGLAGGEQYF.

The rearrangement links TRBV5-4 to TRBJ2-6; maybe TRBD2 (5 bases). The CDR3 runs 15 residues. CDR1 and CDR2 from the germline V gene are SGHNT and YYREEE (reference sequence). V was pared by 2 bases and J by 4 bases, with 10 bases between. The CDR3 DNA is TGTGCCAGCAGCTTAGGAGGAACCGGGGCCAACGTCCTGACTTTC. It is translated as CASSLGGTGANVLTF. Supplemented by reference TRBV5-4 and TRBJ2-6, the full variable domain reads ETGVTQSPTHLIKTRGQQVTLRCSSQSGHNTVSWYQQALGQGPQFIFQYYREEENGRGNFPPRFSGLQFPNYSSELNVNALELDDSALYLCASSLGGTGANVLTFGAGSRLTVL.

This clone was counted a few times. The V gene is TRBV7-8, the J gene TRBJ1-2, with no clear D. CDR3 length: 14 amino acids. The V end lost 0 bases, the J end lost 4 bases, and 9 bases lay between the germline ends. From germline, CDR1 is SGHVS and CDR2 FQNEAQ. Here the CDR3 DNA reads TGTGCCAGCAGCTTAGCGATCACAGCCTATGGCTACACCTTC. This sequence encodes CASSLAITAYGYTF. The entire variable domain, with the rest obtained from reference TRBV7-8 and TRBJ1-2, is as follows: GAGVSQSPRYKVAKRGQDVALRCDPISGHVSLFWYQQALGQGPEFLTYFQNEAQLDKSGLPSDRFFAERPEGSVSTLKIQRTQQEDSAVYLCASSLAITAYGYTFGSGTRLTVV.

The gene calls are TRBV7-3 and TRBJ1-1, with D hard to call. CDR3 length: 12 residues. Trimming took off 4 bases at V and 5 bases at J, with 8 bases between the two ends. Looked up from germline, CDR1 is SGHTA and CDR2 is FQGTGA. The CDR3 is CASSSEGTEAFF. The CDR3 DNA follows: TGTGCCAGCAGCTCCGAGGGTACTGAAGCTTTCTTT.